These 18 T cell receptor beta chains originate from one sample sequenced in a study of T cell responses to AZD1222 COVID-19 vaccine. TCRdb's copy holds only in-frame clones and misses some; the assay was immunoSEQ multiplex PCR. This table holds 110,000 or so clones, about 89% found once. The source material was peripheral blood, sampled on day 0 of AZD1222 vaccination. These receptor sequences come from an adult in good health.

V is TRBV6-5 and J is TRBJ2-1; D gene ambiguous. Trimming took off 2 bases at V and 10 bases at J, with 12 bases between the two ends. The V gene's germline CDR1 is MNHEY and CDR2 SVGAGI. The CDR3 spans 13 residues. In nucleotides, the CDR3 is TGTGCCAGCAGTTACCGCGGTCAACAGGAGCAGTTCTTC. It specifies CASSYRGQQEQFF.

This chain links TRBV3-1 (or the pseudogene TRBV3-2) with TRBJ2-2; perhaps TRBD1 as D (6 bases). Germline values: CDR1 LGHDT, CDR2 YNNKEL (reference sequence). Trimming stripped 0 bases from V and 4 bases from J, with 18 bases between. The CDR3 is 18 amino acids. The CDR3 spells CASSQDPTTGFLTGELFF. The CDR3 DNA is TGTGCCAGCAGCCAAGATCCGACGACAGGATTCCTCACCGGGGAGCTGTTTTTT.

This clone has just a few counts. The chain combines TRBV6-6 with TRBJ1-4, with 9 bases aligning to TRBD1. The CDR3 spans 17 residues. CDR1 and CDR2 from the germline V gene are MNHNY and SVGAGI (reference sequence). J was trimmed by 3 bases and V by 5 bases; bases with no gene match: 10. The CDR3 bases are TGTGCCAGCAGTCCCACAGGGGGCCGTGCGTCTAATGAAAAACTGTTTTTT. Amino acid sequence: CASSPTGGRASNEKLFF.

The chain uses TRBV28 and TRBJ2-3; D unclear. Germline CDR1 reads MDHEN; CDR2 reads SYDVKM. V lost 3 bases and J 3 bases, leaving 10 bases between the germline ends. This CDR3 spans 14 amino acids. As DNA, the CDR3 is TGTGCCAGCAGTTTCAAGATTCTAACAGATACGCAGTATTTT. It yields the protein CASSFKILTDTQYF.

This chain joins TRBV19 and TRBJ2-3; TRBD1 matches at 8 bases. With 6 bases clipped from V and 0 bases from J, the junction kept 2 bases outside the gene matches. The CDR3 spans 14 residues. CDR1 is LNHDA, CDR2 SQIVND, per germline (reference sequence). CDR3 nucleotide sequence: TGTGCCAGTAGGACAGGGGCTAGCACAGATACGCAGTATTTT. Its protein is CASRTGASTDTQYF.

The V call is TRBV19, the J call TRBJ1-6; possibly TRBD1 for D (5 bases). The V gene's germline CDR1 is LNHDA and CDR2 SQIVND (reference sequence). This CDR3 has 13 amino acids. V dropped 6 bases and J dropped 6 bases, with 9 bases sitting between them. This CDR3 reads CASRGGSNSPLHF. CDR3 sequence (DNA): TGTGCCAGTAGGGGGGGTAGTAATTCACCCCTCCACTTT.

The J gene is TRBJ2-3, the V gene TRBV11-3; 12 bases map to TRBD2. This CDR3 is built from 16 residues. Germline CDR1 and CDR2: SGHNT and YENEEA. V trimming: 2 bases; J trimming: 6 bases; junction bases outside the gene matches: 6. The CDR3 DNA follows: TGTGCCAGCAGCTTACGACTAGCGGGGGACGCCGATACGCAGTATTTT. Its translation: CASSLRLAGDADTQYF.

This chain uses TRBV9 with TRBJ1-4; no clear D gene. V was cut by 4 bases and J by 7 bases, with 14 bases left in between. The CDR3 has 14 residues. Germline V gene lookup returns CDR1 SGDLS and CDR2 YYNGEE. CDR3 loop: CASSLGEYGEKLFF. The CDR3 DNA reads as TGTGCCAGCAGCCTAGGAGAGTACGGTGAAAAACTGTTTTTT.

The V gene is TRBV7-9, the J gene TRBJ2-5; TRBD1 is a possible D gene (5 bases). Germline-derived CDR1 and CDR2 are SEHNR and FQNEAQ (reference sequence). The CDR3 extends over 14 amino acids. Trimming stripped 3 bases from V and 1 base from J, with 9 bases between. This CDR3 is CASSFDSSQETQYF. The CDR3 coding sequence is TGTGCCAGCAGCTTCGACAGTAGCCAAGAGACCCAGTACTTC.

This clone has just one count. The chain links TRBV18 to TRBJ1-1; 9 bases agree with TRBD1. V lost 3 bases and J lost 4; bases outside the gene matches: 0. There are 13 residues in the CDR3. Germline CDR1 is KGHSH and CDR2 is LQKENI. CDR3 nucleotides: TGTGCCAGCTCACCGGGACAGGGCACTGAAGCTTTCTTT. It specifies CASSPGQGTEAFF.

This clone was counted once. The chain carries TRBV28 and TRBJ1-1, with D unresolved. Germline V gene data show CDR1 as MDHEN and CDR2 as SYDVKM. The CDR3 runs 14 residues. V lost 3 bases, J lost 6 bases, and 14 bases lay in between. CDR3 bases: TGTGCCAGCAGTTTGGGGTCGGCGGGTGCTGAAGCTTTCTTT. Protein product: CASSLGSAGAEAFF.

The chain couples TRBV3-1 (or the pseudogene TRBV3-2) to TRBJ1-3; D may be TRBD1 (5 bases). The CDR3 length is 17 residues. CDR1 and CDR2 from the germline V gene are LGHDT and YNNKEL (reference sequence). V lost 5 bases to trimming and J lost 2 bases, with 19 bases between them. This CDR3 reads CASSSISGTAAGNTIYF. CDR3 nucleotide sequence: TGTGCCAGCAGCTCAATTTCCGGGACGGCAGCTGGAAACACCATATATTTT.

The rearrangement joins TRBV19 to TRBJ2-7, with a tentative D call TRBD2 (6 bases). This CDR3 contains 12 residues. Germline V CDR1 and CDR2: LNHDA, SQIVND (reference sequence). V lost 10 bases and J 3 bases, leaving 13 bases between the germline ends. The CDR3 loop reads CATGTDLYEQYF. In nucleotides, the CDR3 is TGTGCCACCGGGACTGATCTCTACGAGCAGTACTTC.

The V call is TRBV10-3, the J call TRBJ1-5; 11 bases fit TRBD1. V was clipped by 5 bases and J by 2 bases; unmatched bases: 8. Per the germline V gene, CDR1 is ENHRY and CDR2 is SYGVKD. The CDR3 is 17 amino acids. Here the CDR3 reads CAISNTGTGGGNQPQHF. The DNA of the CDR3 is TGTGCCATCAGTAATACCGGGACAGGGGGGGGCAATCAGCCCCAGCATTTT.

The CDR3 DNA sequence: TGTGCCACCAGCAGAGATCAACAGGGAGCTTTTGGAAACACCATATATTTT. It encodes CATSRDQQGAFGNTIYF. The genes are TRBV15 and TRBJ1-3, with D possibly being TRBD1 (6 bases). Looked up from germline, CDR1 is LNHNV and CDR2 is YYDKDF (reference sequence). Trimming removed 0 bases at V and 3 bases at J, with 15 bases between. The CDR3 runs 17 residues.

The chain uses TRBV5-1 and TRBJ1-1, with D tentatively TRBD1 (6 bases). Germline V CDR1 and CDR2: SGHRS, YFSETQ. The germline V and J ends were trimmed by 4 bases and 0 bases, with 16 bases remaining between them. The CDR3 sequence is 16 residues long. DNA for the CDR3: TGCGCCAGCAGCCCTCAGGACAGCGGTATGAACACTGAAGCTTTCTTT. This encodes CASSPQDSGMNTEAFF.

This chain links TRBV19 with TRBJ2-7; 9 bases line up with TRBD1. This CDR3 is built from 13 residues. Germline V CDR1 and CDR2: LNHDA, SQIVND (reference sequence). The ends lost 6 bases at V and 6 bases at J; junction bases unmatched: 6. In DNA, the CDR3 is TGTGCCAGTAGAAGGGACAGGGTAACCGAGCAGTACTTC. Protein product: CASRRDRVTEQYF.

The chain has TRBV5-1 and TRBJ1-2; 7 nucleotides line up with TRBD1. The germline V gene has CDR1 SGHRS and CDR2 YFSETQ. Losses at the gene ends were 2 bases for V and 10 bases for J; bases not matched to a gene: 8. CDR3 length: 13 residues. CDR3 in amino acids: CASSLRDRSYYTF. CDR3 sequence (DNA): TGCGCCAGCAGCTTACGGGACAGATCTTACTACACCTTC.